The rows below give T cell receptor beta chains drawn from one sample of a study of identical twins. MiXCR, applied by TCRdb to the 5' RACE reads, yields one record per CDR3 protein. The table has 400,000 to 550,000 distinct CDR3 sequences, 20% to 25% seen once; the top ten hold 2.9%. The data also belong to a second study, concerning T cells expressing NK-cell markers.

What was sequenced was CD4+ T cells sorted from blood. Source of these receptors: a woman under 30 in good health. The CDR3 runs from the conserved cysteine through the conserved F or W. The D gene is left open where the match is weak. Rows may omit the clone size; those that give it use once, few, many or a size class.

v_call,clone_size,d_call,j_call,cdr3_length,cdr3_nt,cdr3_aa
TRBV4-1,-,TRBD1,TRBJ2-3,15,TGCGCCAGCAGCCAGGCCGGGACAGGGGAATATACGCAGTATTTT,CASSQAGTGEYTQYF
TRBV7-3,-,-,TRBJ2-1,16,TGTGCCAGCAGCTTAACGGGGGGAGCCACACAACATGAGCAGTTCTTC,CASSLTGGATQHEQFF
TRBV12-5,-,TRBD2,TRBJ2-3,19,TGTGCTAGTGGCCGCGTCGCAGCGGGGGCCCCTGGGAGCACAGATACGCAGTATTTT,CASGRVAAGAPGSTDTQYF
TRBV2,-,TRBD1,TRBJ2-1,14,TGTGCCAGCAACGAGGGACAGGGTTTTGTTGAGCAGTTCTTC,CASNEGQGFVEQFF
TRBV12-3/TRBV12-4,few,-,TRBJ2-5,13,TGTGCCAGCACCCGTTCGGGAGAAAAGACCCAGTACTTC,CASTRSGEKTQYF
TRBV4-3,few,-,TRBJ2-2,16,TGCGCCAGCAGCCAAACAGGGTCAGGGTCAGCCGGGGAGCTGTTTTTT,CASSQTGSGSAGELFF
TRBV2,-,-,TRBJ2-2,14,TGTGCCAGCAGAGTAAGGGGGGGCACCGGGGAGCTGTTTTTT,CASRVRGGTGELFF
TRBV12-3/TRBV12-4,few,-,TRBJ2-1,16,TGTGCCAGCAGTTATGGAGGGGCCGAAACCTACAATGAGCAGTTCTTC,CASSYGGAETYNEQFF
TRBV7-9,-,-,TRBJ1-4,15,TGTGCCAGCAGCTTTCACCGGGGACGTGCTGAAAAACTGTTTTTT,CASSFHRGRAEKLFF
TRBV5-1,many,-,TRBJ2-1,14,TGCGCCAGCAGCTTCGAAGGAGCCTACAATGAGCAGTTCTTC,CASSFEGAYNEQFF
TRBV5-1,few,TRBD1,TRBJ2-1,18,TGCGCCAGCAGCTTGAGGACAGGGGGGGTGGGGTCCTACAATGAGCAGTTCTTC,CASSLRTGGVGSYNEQFF
TRBV4-3,-,TRBD2,TRBJ2-4,19,TGCGCCAGCAGCCAAGATCCGGTAGCGGGAGTTGTGTCCAAAAACATTCAGTACTTC,CASSQDPVAGVVSKNIQYF
TRBV6-5,few,-,TRBJ2-5,15,TGTGCCAGCAGTTACGCGGCGGGCTTCCAAGAGACCCAGTACTTC,CASSYAAGFQETQYF
TRBV9,few,TRBD1,TRBJ1-2,16,TGTGCCAGCAGCGTCGGGACAGGGTCGCTTAGCTATGGCTACACCTTC,CASSVGTGSLSYGYTF
TRBV4-3,few,TRBD1,TRBJ1-6,19,TGCGCCAGCAGCCAAGAACCCAGGGGGCCAAGTTCCTATAATTCACCCCTCCACTTT,CASSQEPRGPSSYNSPLHF
TRBV10-2,-,-,TRBJ2-7,12,TGCGCCAGCAGGGGAAGTTTCGGCGAGCAGTACTTC,CASRGSFGEQYF
TRBV12-3/TRBV12-4,-,TRBD1,TRBJ2-2,15,TGTGCCAGCAGTCCAGGACAGGGGTCTTCTGTGGAGCTGTTTTTT,CASSPGQGSSVELFF
TRBV6-2/TRBV6-3,-,-,TRBJ2-1,15,TGTGCCAGCAGTCCCGTCGCGGGCTCCGTGAATGAGCAGTTCTTC,CASSPVAGSVNEQFF
TRBV12-3/TRBV12-4,-,-,TRBJ2-3,13,TGTGCCAGCAGTTTTGGACATGTTGATACGCAGTATTTT,CASSFGHVDTQYF
TRBV5-6,few,-,TRBJ2-3,13,TGTGCCAGCAGCTTGATGGGAGGAGATACGCAGTATTTT,CASSLMGGDTQYF